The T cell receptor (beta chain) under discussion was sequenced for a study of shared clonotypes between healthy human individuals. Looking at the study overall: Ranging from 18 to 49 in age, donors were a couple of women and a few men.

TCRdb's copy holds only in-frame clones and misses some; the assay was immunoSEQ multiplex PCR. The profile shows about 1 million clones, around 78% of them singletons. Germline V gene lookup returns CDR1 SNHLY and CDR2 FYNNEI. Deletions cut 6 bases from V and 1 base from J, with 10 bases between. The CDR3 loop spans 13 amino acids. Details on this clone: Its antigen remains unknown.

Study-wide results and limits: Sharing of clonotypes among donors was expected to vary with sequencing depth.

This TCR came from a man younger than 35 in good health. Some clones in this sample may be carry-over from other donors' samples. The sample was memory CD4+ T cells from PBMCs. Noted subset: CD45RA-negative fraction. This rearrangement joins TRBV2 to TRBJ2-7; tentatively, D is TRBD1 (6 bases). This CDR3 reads CASREDSSYEQYF. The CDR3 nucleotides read TGTGCCAGCAGGGAGGACAGTTCCTACGAGCAGTACTTC.